One and the same sample provided the 5 T cell receptor beta chains below, sequenced in a study of cytomegalovirus exposure and HLA in healthy donors. The PCR was carried out with 60 Vbeta primers and 13 Jbeta primers. Repertoires were generated with immunoSEQ multiplex PCR, while TCRdb's copy carries only in-frame clones and drops some. There are about 100,000 clones in the sample; over 60% occur only once, and 8.5% to 10% lies in the top ten. Sequencing was done on a sample of PBMCs. Source of these receptors: a male donor in good health and CMV-seropositive.

The chain is built from TRBV7-9 and TRBJ2-7, with TRBD1 identical over 8 bases. The V segment lost 3 bases and the J segment 4 bases; nucleotides outside the gene matches: 5. Per the germline V gene, CDR1 is SEHNR and CDR2 is FQNEAQ (reference sequence). This CDR3 spans 14 amino acids. CDR3: CASSFRQGRYEQYF. The CDR3 DNA is TGTGCCAGCAGCTTTAGACAGGGGAGATACGAGCAGTACTTC.

The chain is built from TRBV4-3 and TRBJ2-7, with no clear D. CDR1 and CDR2 (germline): LGHNA, YSLEER. V lost 4 bases and J lost 0, with 13 bases in between. The CDR3 length is 15 residues. This CDR3 is CASSPTWANSYEQYF. The CDR3 DNA sequence: TGCGCCAGCAGCCCAACTTGGGCCAACTCCTACGAGCAGTACTTC.

The V and J genes are TRBV7-2 and TRBJ2-3; 7 bases are a match to TRBD2. Germline CDR1 SGHTA, CDR2 FQGNSA. The CDR3 covers 14 residues. Germline trimming cut 2 bases from V and 4 bases from J; bases unmatched to any gene: 3. The chain's CDR3 is CASSLRLAADTQYF. CDR3 nucleotide sequence: TGTGCCAGCAGCTTAAGACTAGCTGCAGATACGCAGTATTTT.

The rearrangement links TRBV7-3 to TRBJ2-4; 10 nucleotides align to TRBD2. This CDR3 contains 18 residues. The V gene's germline CDR1 is SGHTA and CDR2 FQGTGA. Trimming cost V 5 bases and J 8 bases; bases outside gene matches: 18. The CDR3 reads CASSDHTFSGRSLDIQYF. CDR3 DNA sequence: TGTGCCAGCAGCGATCACACTTTTAGCGGGAGGTCCCTGGACATTCAGTACTTC.

The gene calls are TRBV28 and TRBJ2-1, with D maybe TRBD2 (6 bases). Germline V CDR1 and CDR2: MDHEN, SYDVKM. The CDR3 is 14 amino acids. The germline V and J ends were trimmed by 7 bases and 6 bases, with 16 bases remaining between them. CDR3 amino acids: CASTRGGTPNEQFF. Here the CDR3 DNA reads TGTGCCAGCACCCGTGGAGGGACCCCCAATGAGCAGTTCTTC.